The 28 T cell receptor beta chains presented below share a single source sample, sequenced in a study of regulatory T cells in long-lasting Graves disease. The sample's time point: newly diagnosed GD, antithyroid drugs for less than 3 months. Generation of the TCR library employed RNA extracted from PBMCs. With iRepertoire HTBI primers and Arm-PCR of CDR3 regions, TCR beta libraries were built. TCRdb passed the multiplex PCR reads through MiXCR, listing each CDR3 protein once. This table holds 400,000 to 450,000 distinct CDR3 sequences, under 15% found once. This sample was shared with a second study, whose subject was T cells in Graves' hyperthyroidism and ophthalmopathy.

The starting material was peripheral blood mononuclear cells (PBMCs), obtained at new diagnosis, from a patient treated with antithyroid drugs. The receptors shown here come from a woman aged 25 to 45 with Graves disease.

Many counts were recorded for this clonotype. The chain joins TRBV6-2 or TRBV6-3 to TRBJ2-7; D gene unclear. The CDR3 totals 15 residues. Looked up from germline, CDR1 is MNHEY and CDR2 is SVGEGT. V was cut by 4 bases and J by 1 base, with 14 bases left in between. CDR3 DNA sequence: TGTGCCAGCAGTTCCGAGTTTGCGCGGTCCTACGAGCAGTACTTC. Residues: CASSSEFARSYEQYF.

This CDR3 reads CASSKQGSTNQPQHF. In DNA, the CDR3 is TGTGCCAGCAGCAAACAGGGTAGTACGAATCAGCCCCAGCATTTT. This sequence joins TRBV2 and TRBJ1-5; maybe TRBD1 (6 bases). CDR3 size: 15 residues. The germline V gene encodes CDR1 SNHLY and CDR2 FYNNEI. The ends were cut back, 6 bases at V and 4 bases at J, with 16 bases in the middle. Complete variable domain (other parts from reference TRBV2 and TRBJ1-5): EPEVTQTPSHQVTQMGQEVILRCVPISNHLYFYWYRQILGQKVEFLVSFYNNEISEKSEIFDDQFSVERPDGSNFTLKIRSTKLEDSAMYFCASSKQGSTNQPQHFGDGTRLSIL.

This clonotype was seen ten or more times. The gene calls are TRBV2 and TRBJ1-1; 7 bases are a match to TRBD1. Germline V gene sequence: CDR1 SNHLY, CDR2 FYNNEI. The CDR3 loop spans 14 amino acids. J was trimmed by 0 bases and V by 4 bases; bases with no gene match: 2. The DNA of the CDR3 is TGTGCCAGCAGTGGGGACAGCATGAACACTGAAGCTTTCTTT. This encodes CASSGDSMNTEAFF.

As regards this clonotype: This may be a read error, as it is one base from a much larger clone. The chain has TRBV4-2 and TRBJ2-3; TRBD2 might be the D (5 bases). Germline assignment: CDR1 LGHNA and CDR2 YNFKEQ. This CDR3 comprises 14 residues. The CDR3 here is CVSSQEGSTDTQYF. The CDR3 region has the DNA TGTGTCAGCAGCCAAGAGGGTAGCACAGATACGCAGTATTTT.

The table lists this clonotype with many counts. The chain couples TRBV5-6 to TRBJ2-1; D uncertain. The CDR3 has 12 residues. Germline V lookup: CDR1 SGHDT, CDR2 YYEEEE. The ends were cut back, 0 bases at V and 8 bases at J, with 6 bases in the middle. The CDR3 reads CASSLGMDEQFF. Written as DNA, the CDR3 is TGTGCCAGCAGCTTGGGTATGGATGAGCAGTTCTTC. The complete variable domain, with remaining parts taken from reference TRBV5-6 and TRBJ2-1, reads DAGVTQSPTHLIKTRGQQVTLRCSPKSGHDTVSWYQQALGQGPQFIFQYYEEEERQRGNFPDRFSGHQFPNYSSELNVNALLLGDSALYLCASSLGMDEQFFGPGTRLTVL.

There are a few counts of this clonotype. The genes are TRBV27 and TRBJ2-4, with D uncertain. Germline lookup yields CDR1 MNHEY and CDR2 SMNVEV (reference sequence). V lost 0 bases to trimming and J lost 0 bases, with 9 bases between them. The length of the CDR3 is 16 residues. As DNA, the CDR3 is TGTGCCAGCAGTTTATCAACGGGCCTAGCCAAAAACATTCAGTACTTC. Encoded protein: CASSLSTGLAKNIQYF.

This chain joins TRBV7-7 and TRBJ2-1, with 7 bases fitting TRBD2. After removal of 1 base from V and 9 bases from J, the junction contained 6 bases not matched to a gene. This CDR3 has 14 amino acids. The germline V gene has CDR1 SSHAT and CDR2 FNYEAQ (reference sequence). The CDR3 loop is CASSLGAGEGEQFF. As DNA, the CDR3 is TGTGCCAGCAGCTTAGGGGCCGGGGAGGGTGAGCAGTTCTTC.

At least ten counts were recorded for this clonotype. The chain is built from TRBV5-1 and TRBJ1-5; D remains ambiguous. Between the trimmed V and J ends, which lost 0 bases and 5 bases, there was a span of 9 bases. This CDR3 region has 14 residues. Germline CDR1 SGHRS, CDR2 YFSETQ. For the CDR3, the DNA is TGCGCCAGCAGCTTGGAGGGCAGAGATCAGCCCCAGCATTTT. This gives the protein CASSLEGRDQPQHF.

About this clonotype itself: This CDR3 is missing its conserved last phenylalanine or tryptophan, likely due to a read error. V gene TRBV11-2 combines with J gene TRBJ2-3, with a tentative D call TRBD1 (6 bases). The V and J ends lost 8 bases and 1 base respectively, with 13 bases between them. In germline, CDR1 is SGHAT, CDR2 FQNNGV. The CDR3 length is 14 residues. The DNA of the CDR3 is TGTGCCAGCGGCCTCCCAGGGGGCACAGATACGCAGTATCTT. Residues: CASGLPGGTDTQYL.

This clonotype was recorded a few times. This sequence joins TRBV2 and TRBJ1-1; D may be TRBD1 (5 bases). In germline, CDR1 is SNHLY, CDR2 FYNNEI. The CDR3 is 17 residues long. The ends were cut back, 6 bases at V and 4 bases at J, with 24 bases in the middle. For the CDR3, the DNA is TGTGCCAGCAGCCACCCCGGGCTAGGGGTTGCGGGCACTGAAGCTTTCTTT. Translated, it gives CASSHPGLGVAGTEAFF. The full variable domain, completed using reference TRBV2 and TRBJ1-1, is EPEVTQTPSHQVTQMGQEVILRCVPISNHLYFYWYRQILGQKVEFLVSFYNNEISEKSEIFDDQFSVERPDGSNFTLKIRSTKLEDSAMYFCASSHPGLGVAGTEAFFGQGTRLTVV.

This clonotype was found a few times. This sequence may be a read error, since a much larger clone differs from it by one base. This chain uses TRBV12-5 with TRBJ2-1; TRBD2 aligns across 7 bases. The CDR3 extends over 16 amino acids. Germline CDR1 is LGHNT and CDR2 is FRNRAP. The CDR3 DNA follows: TGTGCTAGTGGTTTGGTAGGCGGGAGTATAATAGATGAGCGGTTCTTC. Residues: CASGLVGGSIIDERFF.

This clonotype was seen at least ten times. This chain connects TRBV6-5 to TRBJ1-2; the D is unclear. Trimming removed 0 bases at V and 1 base at J, with 12 bases between. The CDR3 runs to 16 residues. Germline values: CDR1 MNHEY, CDR2 SVGAGI. CDR3 bases: TGTGCCAGCAGTTACTCGGAACAACTCCTTAACTATGGCTACACCTTC. Translating it yields CASSYSEQLLNYGYTF.

This clonotype was seen only a few times. V and J are TRBV24-1 and TRBJ2-7, with 7 bases that match TRBD1. The germline CDR1 and CDR2 sequences are KGHDR and SFDVKD. The CDR3 is 15 residues long. Trimming at V came to 3 bases and at J to 3 bases, leaving 7 bases not matched to a gene. For the CDR3, the DNA is TGTGCCACCAGTGATCCTTCGGGACAGCACTACGAGCAGTACTTC. Its protein is CATSDPSGQHYEQYF.

The chain links TRBV7-3 to TRBJ2-5; 10 bases match TRBD2. This CDR3 comprises 15 residues. Germline CDR1 SGHTA, CDR2 FQGTGA. V lost 5 bases, J lost 1 base, and 4 bases stayed unmatched. The DNA for the CDR3 is TGTGCCAGCAGCCCTAGCGGGAGAGTCCAAGAGACCCAGTACTTC. Amino acid sequence: CASSPSGRVQETQYF. Full variable domain (outside the CDR3, taken from reference TRBV7-3 and TRBJ2-5): GAGVSQTPSNKVTEKGKYVELRCDPISGHTALYWYRQSLGQGPEFLIYFQGTGAADDSGLPNDRFFAVRPEGSVSTLKIQRTERGDSAVYLCASSPSGRVQETQYFGPGTRLLVL.

This clonotype was picked up many times. The chain links TRBV10-2 to TRBJ1-1; D possibly corresponds to TRBD1 (6 bases). V was pared by 6 bases and J by 6 bases, with 8 bases between. This CDR3 comprises 11 residues. The V gene's germline CDR1 is WSHSY and CDR2 SAAADI. The CDR3 sequence is CASSQGPEAFF. The DNA for the CDR3 is TGCGCCAGCAGCCAGGGGCCTGAAGCTTTCTTT.

This clonotype has just a few counts. The chain carries TRBV7-2 and TRBJ2-6; TRBD1 matches at 9 bases. The V segment lost 1 base and the J segment 3 bases; nucleotides outside the gene matches: 10. From germline, CDR1 is SGHTA and CDR2 FQGNSA. The CDR3 length is 19 residues. The CDR3 here is CASSLGWDRVSFGANVLTF. As DNA, the CDR3 is TGTGCCAGCAGCTTAGGTTGGGACAGGGTTTCCTTTGGGGCCAACGTCCTGACTTTC.

This clonotype came up a few times. J is TRBJ2-3 and V is TRBV7-9; 8 bases map to TRBD2. The length of the CDR3 is 15 residues. V was clipped by 5 bases and J by 4 bases; unmatched bases: 8. Germline V gives CDR1 SEHNR, CDR2 FQNEAQ (reference sequence). The CDR3 region is CASSPTAGGADTQYF. The CDR3 DNA follows: TGTGCCAGCAGCCCCACGGCGGGAGGTGCAGATACGCAGTATTTT. Based on the CDR3 plus reference TRBV7-9 and TRBJ2-3, the full variable domain is DTGVSQNPRHKITKRGQNVTFRCDPISEHNRLYWYRQTLGQGPEFLTYFQNEAQLEKSRLLSDRFSAERPKGSFSTLEIQRTEQGDSAMYLCASSPTAGGADTQYFGPGTRLTVL.

To note about this clonotype: A much larger clone differs from this one at a single base, so this may be a read error. The chain is built from TRBV12-3 or TRBV12-4 and TRBJ1-3, with D perhaps TRBD1 (5 bases). This CDR3 has 16 amino acids. CDR3 in DNA: TGTGCCAGCAGGGACCTAGTCGACAGAAGAGGAAACACCACATATTTT. This codes for CASRDLVDRRGNTTYF.

This clonotype was observed at least ten times. The CDR3 sequence: CSPRDQENTIYF. The CDR3 DNA reads TGCAGTCCCAGGGACCAGGAAAACACCATATATTTT. The chain carries TRBV20-1 and TRBJ1-3, with D possibly being TRBD1 (5 bases). Germline V gives CDR1 DFQATT, CDR2 SNEGSKA (reference sequence). The CDR3 runs to 12 residues. The ends were cut back, 8 bases at V and 6 bases at J, with 14 bases in the middle.

Many counts were recorded for this clonotype. The rearrangement uses TRBV11-2 and TRBJ2-2; 10 bases match TRBD2. Germline CDR1 is SGHAT and CDR2 is FQNNGV. Germline trimming cut 2 bases from V and 0 bases from J; bases unmatched to any gene: 15. This CDR3 contains 21 residues. CDR3: CASSLLFPGLAENANTGELFF. The CDR3 coding sequence is TGTGCCAGCAGCTTATTATTTCCAGGACTAGCGGAGAATGCGAACACCGGGGAGCTGTTTTTT.

A word on this clonotype: A much bigger clone sits one base away, suggesting this may be a read error. The V gene is TRBV4-1, the J gene TRBJ1-1; D is perhaps TRBD1 (6 bases). The germline V and J ends were trimmed by 0 bases and 3 bases, with 17 bases remaining between them. This CDR3 is built from 17 residues. Germline V gene data show CDR1 as MGHRA and CDR2 as YSYEKL. The chain's CDR3 is CASSQDRAQGYDTEAFF. The CDR3, as DNA: TGCGCCAGCAGCCAAGACAGAGCACAGGGTTATGACACTGAAGCTTTCTTT.

This clonotype has a count of ten or more. V and J are TRBV30 and TRBJ1-1; the D is unclear. Trimming cost V 5 bases and J 9 bases, with 13 bases left between them. The germline V gene encodes CDR1 GTSNPN and CDR2 SVGIG (reference sequence). This CDR3 is 11 amino acids long. CDR3 DNA sequence: TGTGCCTGGTCCCCTGGGCTCCAAGCTTTCTTT. Residues: CAWSPGLQAFF.

The rearrangement uses TRBV6-1 and TRBJ2-1; TRBD2 aligns across 10 bases. This CDR3 has 15 amino acids. Per germline, CDR1 MNHNS and CDR2 SASEGT. V was pared by 3 bases and J by 15 bases, with 14 bases of the junction left unmatched. The CDR3 nucleotides read TGTGCCAGCAGTGAGCACCCGACTAGCGGGCTAGGTTTGTTCTTC. Translating it yields CASSEHPTSGLGLFF.

This clonotype was picked up many times. This rearrangement joins TRBV20-1 to TRBJ2-7, with D possibly TRBD1 on 6 matching bases. The V gene lost 0 bases and the J gene lost 4 bases, with 13 bases spanning the gap. The CDR3 totals 14 residues. The V gene's germline CDR1 is DFQATT and CDR2 SNEGSKA (reference sequence). The CDR3 bases are TGCAGTGCTAGAGATAGGATGGACAGATACGAGCAGTACTTC. This encodes CSARDRMDRYEQYF.

The chain employs TRBV5-1 and TRBJ2-5; 8 bases are shared with TRBD2. Germline V gene sequence: CDR1 SGHRS, CDR2 YFSETQ. This CDR3 is built from 17 residues. The V segment lost 4 bases and the J segment 2 bases; nucleotides outside the gene matches: 13. CDR3 amino acids: CASSQWIAGRRQETQYF. CDR3 DNA: TGCGCCAGCAGCCAGTGGATAGCGGGGAGGAGGCAAGAGACCCAGTACTTC.

The chain combines TRBV7-2 with TRBJ2-3; no definite D call. Trimming shortened V by 1 base and J by 10 bases, and 21 bases separated the two germline ends. Germline CDR1 reads SGHTA; CDR2 reads FQGNSA. This CDR3 contains 16 residues. CDR3 sequence: CASSLEETPLPISQYF. CDR3 nucleotides: TGTGCCAGCAGCTTAGAGGAGACACCTCTCCCTATCTCGCAGTATTTT.

The chain uses TRBV6-1 and TRBJ1-5, with 9 bases aligning to TRBD1. CDR3 size: 14 residues. V was clipped by 10 bases and J by 2 bases; unmatched bases: 6. From germline, CDR1 is MNHNS and CDR2 SASEGT. The CDR3 DNA follows: TGTGCCACGCGACAGGGGGGCGGCAATCAGCCCCAGCATTTT. Its protein is CATRQGGGNQPQHF.

This clonotype was counted between two and nine times. The chain is built from TRBV24-1 and TRBJ2-5, with TRBD2 matching over 12 bases. Germline loops: CDR1 KGHDR, CDR2 SFDVKD. The trim removed 0 bases at V and 3 bases at J, leaving 10 bases unmatched. This CDR3 spans 19 amino acids. In nucleotides, the CDR3 is TGTGCCACCAGTGATTTGGTAACTAGCGGGGGGATAGTGGAAGAGACCCAGTACTTC. Its protein product is CATSDLVTSGGIVEETQYF.